This T cell receptor (beta chain) was recovered during a study of Graves' ophthalmopathy and Graves' hyperthyroidism. Study-wide results and caveats: Blood also contained most of the expanded thyroid clonotypes above 0.001 frequency. The model predicted progression of ophthalmopathy with a sensitivity of around 70%, and its specificity was 72% to 80%.

Under 3 months in duration, the ophthalmopathy in affected donors had moderate-to-severe activity, CAS ≥3 and NOSPECS ≥4. Orbital computed tomography and thyroid ultrasound, along with TRAb, serum thyroxine and clinical symptoms, underpinned diagnosis. Trimming left V 2 bases short and J 5 bases short, with 21 bases between. The CDR3 has 16 residues. Germline V lookup: CDR1 SQVTM, CDR2 ANQGSEA. This clonotype was detected only a few times. Its antigen is not known. The study amplified TCR beta CDR3 regions using RNA transcripts. The workflow started with a first-round RT-PCR run with HTBI primers and then moved on to a second-round multiplex PCR. TCRdb re-called the multiplex PCR reads through MiXCR, storing one row per CDR3 protein. The table has almost 750,000 distinct CDR3 sequences, roughly 40% seen once.

The origin of this receptor is an adult man with Graves' ophthalmopathy. This rearrangement joins TRBV29-1 to TRBJ1-2; D ambiguous. Sequencing was performed on peripheral blood. CDR3: CSVESRGGDGNYGYTF. CDR3 coding DNA: TGCAGCGTTGAATCCCGAGGCGGAGACGGAAATTATGGCTACACCTTC.